These 26 T cell receptor beta chains came from one sample sequenced in a study of shared clonotypes between healthy human individuals. Produced via immunoSEQ multiplex PCR; TCRdb's table is partial and in-frame only. The sample holds some 1.5 million clones, roughly 98% seen once. Material for sequencing was naive CD4+ T cells sorted from blood. Subset described: CD45RA+ positively selected. The receptors shown here come from a man younger than 45 in good health.

In its sample, this clone was seen once. The chain links TRBV29-1 to TRBJ2-3; D remains ambiguous. CDR3 length equals 11 residues. Germline-derived CDR1 and CDR2 are SQVTM and ANQGSEA. Between the trimmed V and J ends, which lost 7 bases and 4 bases, there was a span of 9 bases. The CDR3 sequence is CSGWVADTQYF. DNA of the CDR3: TGCAGCGGCTGGGTGGCAGATACGCAGTATTTT.

The rearrangement joins TRBV11-2 to TRBJ2-5, with 8 bases that match TRBD2. After removal of 5 bases from V and 0 bases from J, the junction contained 17 bases not matched to a gene. The germline V gene has CDR1 SGHAT and CDR2 FQNNGV. The CDR3 totals 19 residues. Here the CDR3 DNA reads TGTGCCAGCAGCGGATCTAGCGGGCCAGGAACCTTGTACCAAGAGACCCAGTACTTC. Protein sequence: CASSGSSGPGTLYQETQYF.

The V gene is TRBV7-9, the J gene TRBJ1-3, with unresolved D. Per the germline V gene, CDR1 is SEHNR and CDR2 is FQNEAQ (reference sequence). CDR3 length: 14 residues. Trimming stripped 7 bases from V and 4 bases from J, with 14 bases between. The CDR3 spells CASNLLERGNTIYF. CDR3 DNA sequence: TGTGCCAGCAACCTATTAGAGAGAGGAAACACCATATATTTT.

This clone was seen a single time. V gene TRBV9 combines with J gene TRBJ2-6; no reliable D call. The CDR3 is made up of 15 amino acids. Germline CDR1 SGDLS, CDR2 YYNGEE. With 3 bases removed from V and 2 bases from J, the gap between germline ends came to 9 bases. For the CDR3, the DNA is TGTGCCAGCAGCGCCCTTAGCACTGGGGCCAACGTCCTGACTTTC. Its translation: CASSALSTGANVLTF.

The V gene is TRBV11-2, the J gene TRBJ2-2, with 10 nucleotides matching TRBD1. V was clipped by 0 bases and J by 7 bases; unmatched bases: 8. The CDR3 loop spans 17 amino acids. Germline V gene sequence: CDR1 SGHAT, CDR2 FQNNGV. The CDR3 nucleotides are TGTGCCAGCAGCTTAGATAGGGACAGGGGAAGTAACGGGGAGCTGTTTTTT. It encodes CASSLDRDRGSNGELFF.

V is TRBV28 and J is TRBJ1-3, with unresolved D. Trimming left V 10 bases short and J 0 bases short, with 13 bases between. Germline-derived CDR1 and CDR2 are MDHEN and SYDVKM. The CDR3 sequence is 14 residues long. The CDR3 here is CATLIPTSGNTIYF. CDR3 DNA: TGTGCCACCCTTATACCCACCTCTGGAAACACCATATATTTT.

The J gene is TRBJ2-5, the V gene TRBV21-1; the D call of TRBD2 is as the table states it, not checked on the DNA. TRBV21-1 is labeled a pseudogene. The CDR3 consists of 18 residues. CDR3 coding DNA: TGTGCCAGCAGCAAAGGAAATAGCGGGAGGGCCAAGGGCAAGACCCAGTACTTC. Amino acid sequence: CASSKGNSGRAKGKTQYF.

A note on this clone: Within the sample, other DNA sequences also encode this same CDR3. V and J are TRBV9 and TRBJ2-7; the D gene is possibly TRBD2 (6 bases). This CDR3 spans 14 amino acids. Trimming took 0 bases from V and 0 from J, leaving 7 bases between them. CDR1 is SGDLS and CDR2 is YYNGEE in the germline V gene. The CDR3: CASSVDGSSYEQYF. The CDR3 bases are TGTGCCAGCAGCGTAGACGGGAGCTCCTACGAGCAGTACTTC. Using reference TRBV9 and TRBJ2-7 for the parts outside the CDR3, the full variable domain is DSGVTQTPKHLITATGQRVTLRCSPRSGDLSVYWYQQSLDQGLQFLIQYYNGEERAKGNILERFSAQQFPDLHSELNLSSLELGDSALYFCASSVDGSSYEQYFGPGTRLTVT.

The chain is built from TRBV30 and TRBJ1-3; 8 bases map to TRBD1. This CDR3 spans 13 amino acids. The V gene end was trimmed by 4 bases and the J gene end by 3 bases; junction bases not matched to a gene: 2. CDR1 is GTSNPN and CDR2 is SVGIG in the germline V gene (reference sequence). CDR3 DNA: TGTGCCTGGACAGGGGGCTTTGGAAACACCATATATTTT. This encodes CAWTGGFGNTIYF.

The chain is built from TRBV2 and TRBJ2-2; D is undetermined. The germline V and J ends were trimmed by 1 base and 0 bases, with 9 bases remaining between them. The CDR3 has 16 amino acids. Germline CDR1 and CDR2: SNHLY and FYNNEI. The CDR3 DNA follows: TGTGCCAGCAGTGAAGGGCCTGATCCGAACACCGGGGAGCTGTTTTTT. This codes for CASSEGPDPNTGELFF.

Points on this clone: The same CDR3 also results from other DNA sequences found in this sample. The rearrangement links TRBV4-1 to TRBJ1-2; D gene unclear. Per the germline V gene, CDR1 is MGHRA and CDR2 is YSYEKL. This CDR3 region has 14 residues. The V end was cut by 3 bases, the J end by 5 bases, with 13 bases between. The CDR3 protein is CASSQAGGLYGYTF. The CDR3 DNA follows: TGCGCCAGCAGCCAGGCGGGCGGTCTATATGGCTACACCTTC.

This clone was recorded only once. The CDR3 loop is CATSRPRESETQYF. In nucleotides, the CDR3 is TGTGCCACCAGCAGACCACGGGAGTCAGAGACCCAGTACTTC. The chain uses TRBV15 and TRBJ2-5; weak D call: TRBD2 (6 bases). The CDR3 is made up of 14 amino acids. Trimming took 2 bases from V and 4 from J, leaving 11 bases between them. The germline V gene encodes CDR1 LNHNV and CDR2 YYDKDF (reference sequence).

In DNA form, the CDR3 reads TGTGCCAGCAGCCTTACCTCTGGGGCCAACGTCCTGACTTTC. Amino acid sequence: CASSLTSGANVLTF. The chain employs TRBV14 and TRBJ2-6, with D uncertain. CDR3 size: 14 residues. The V gene lost 4 bases and the J gene lost 0 bases, with 4 bases spanning the gap. In germline, CDR1 is SGHDN, CDR2 FVKESK.

CDR3 region: CSVAQGGTNEKLFF. The CDR3 DNA reads TGCAGCGTCGCGCAGGGGGGCACTAATGAAAAACTGTTTTTT. The J gene is TRBJ1-4, the V gene TRBV29-1; 7 bases align to TRBD1. J was trimmed by 2 bases and V by 6 bases; bases with no gene match: 6. Germline V CDR1 and CDR2: SQVTM, ANQGSEA. This CDR3 has 14 amino acids.

The chain carries TRBV2 and TRBJ1-5; 9 nucleotides agree with TRBD1. V trimming: 2 bases; J trimming: 4 bases; junction bases outside the gene matches: 6. The germline CDR1 and CDR2 sequences are SNHLY and FYNNEI. The CDR3 has 16 residues. The CDR3 reads CASSELGQGWNQPQHF. For the CDR3, the DNA is TGTGCCAGCAGTGAATTGGGACAGGGTTGGAATCAGCCCCAGCATTTT.

V is TRBV5-1 and J is TRBJ2-6; 9 nucleotides agree with TRBD2. Per the germline V gene, CDR1 is SGHRS and CDR2 is YFSETQ. The trim removed 2 bases at V and 4 bases at J, leaving 1 base unmatched. The CDR3 is made up of 15 amino acids. Here the CDR3 reads CASSLLAGGANVLTF. CDR3 sequence (DNA): TGCGCCAGCAGCTTACTAGCGGGCGGGGCCAACGTCCTGACTTTC. Full variable domain (remainder filled in from reference TRBV5-1 and TRBJ2-6): KAGVTQTPRYLIKTRGQQVTLSCSPISGHRSVSWYQQTPGQGLQFLFEYFSETQRNKGNFPGRFSGRQFSNSRSEMNVSTLELGDSALYLCASSLLAGGANVLTFGAGSRLTVL.

The chain carries TRBV9 and TRBJ2-2, with 9 nucleotides matching TRBD2. The trim removed 7 bases at V and 0 bases at J, leaving 7 bases unmatched. CDR3 length: 16 amino acids. CDR1 SGDLS and CDR2 YYNGEE come from the germline V gene. CDR3 in DNA: TGTGCCAGCCAGAGGTCTAGCGGGACGAACACCGGGGAGCTGTTTTTT. Encoded protein: CASQRSSGTNTGELFF.

Concerning this clone itself: The sample holds other DNA sequences that translate to the same CDR3. The rearrangement joins TRBV28 to TRBJ1-5; maybe TRBD1 (6 bases). The CDR3 is made up of 13 amino acids. CDR1 and CDR2 (germline): MDHEN, SYDVKM. V lost 6 bases to trimming and J lost 5 bases, with 11 bases between them. CDR3: CASRVQGDQPQHF. DNA of the CDR3: TGTGCCAGCAGGGTACAGGGCGATCAGCCCCAGCATTTT.

This sequence joins TRBV18 and TRBJ1-5; D remains unclear. Germline V gene lookup returns CDR1 KGHSH and CDR2 LQKENI. V dropped 5 bases and J dropped 1 base, with 15 bases sitting between them. The CDR3 runs to 16 residues. The CDR3 spells CASSDNNLGSNQPQHF. The CDR3 region has the DNA TGTGCCAGCTCAGACAATAATTTGGGGAGCAATCAGCCCCAGCATTTT.

V gene TRBV10-1 combines with J gene TRBJ1-5; possible D gene TRBD1, 6 bases. The CDR3 has 13 residues. The germline V gene has CDR1 WNHNN and CDR2 SYGVQD (reference sequence). V gave up 5 bases and J gave up 5 bases, with 10 bases separating them. The CDR3 DNA reads as TGCGCCAGCAGTACAGGGAGGGATCAGCCCCAGCATTTT. Amino acids: CASSTGRDQPQHF.

This sequence joins TRBV5-4 and TRBJ2-5, with D possibly matching TRBD2 (6 bases). The CDR3 sequence is 14 residues long. CDR1 SGHNT and CDR2 YYREEE come from the germline V gene (reference sequence). V was pared by 3 bases and J by 2 bases, with 11 bases between. In DNA form, the CDR3 reads TGTGCCAGCAGCTGGGGGGACGGACAAGAGACCCAGTACTTC. This encodes CASSWGDGQETQYF.

As regards this clone: Other DNA sequences of this sample code for an identical CDR3. The J gene is TRBJ2-2, the V gene TRBV18; D unresolved. CDR1 is KGHSH and CDR2 is LQKENI in the germline V gene. V lost 0 bases and J 5 bases, leaving 7 bases between the germline ends. The CDR3 covers 14 residues. This chain's CDR3 is CASSPPSRTGELFF. The CDR3 bases are TGTGCCAGCTCACCACCCAGTCGAACCGGGGAGCTGTTTTTT.

For this clone: Other DNA sequences from this sample encode an identical CDR3 as well. The chain is built from TRBV28 and TRBJ2-7, with no clear D. The CDR3 spans 12 residues. Germline V CDR1 and CDR2: MDHEN, SYDVKM. Trimming took off 1 base at V and 2 bases at J, with 3 bases between the two ends. The CDR3 nucleotides are TGTGCCAGCAGTTTATCGCCCTACGAGCAGTACTTC. As protein: CASSLSPYEQYF. The full variable domain, rest sourced from reference TRBV28 and TRBJ2-7, is DVKVTQSSRYLVKRTGEKVFLECVQDMDHENMFWYRQDPGLGLRLIYFSYDVKMKEKGDIPEGYSVSREKKERFSLILESASTNQTSMYLCASSLSPYEQYFGPGTRLTVT.

The rearrangement links TRBV5-4 to TRBJ2-7, with D tentatively TRBD2 (5 bases). V was cut by 5 bases and J by 5 bases, with 20 bases left in between. This CDR3 contains 15 residues. Germline V gene sequence: CDR1 SGHNT, CDR2 YYREEE (reference sequence). DNA of the CDR3: TGTGCCAGCAGTCGTCGGCCAGAAGTCGGGAACGAGCAGTACTTC. Protein sequence: CASSRRPEVGNEQYF.

This chain uses TRBV18 with TRBJ1-2, with a possible D match to TRBD1 (6 bases). This CDR3 has 16 residues. Germline V gives CDR1 KGHSH, CDR2 LQKENI. V shed 1 base and J shed 0 bases, with 12 bases lying between them. CDR3 in DNA: TGTGCCAGCTCACCACTGGCCAGGACAGCTAACTATGGCTACACCTTC. It specifies CASSPLARTANYGYTF. Combining the CDR3 with reference TRBV18 and TRBJ1-2 gives the whole variable domain NAGVMQNPRHLVRRRGQEARLRCSPMKGHSHVYWYRQLPEEGLKFMVYLQKENIIDESGMPKERFSAEFPKEGPSILRIQQVVRGDSAAYFCASSPLARTANYGYTFGSGTRLTVV.

The CDR3 sequence is CASSPSQGRQPQHF. Written as DNA, the CDR3 is TGTGCCAGCAGCCCGAGCCAGGGTAGGCAGCCCCAGCATTTT. The chain joins TRBV11-2 to TRBJ1-5, with D maybe TRBD1 (5 bases). V was pared by 5 bases and J by 7 bases, with 15 bases between. This CDR3 comprises 14 residues. Germline CDR1 reads SGHAT; CDR2 reads FQNNGV. The variable domain in full, completed from reference TRBV11-2 and TRBJ1-5, reads EAGVAQSPRYKIIEKRQSVAFWCNPISGHATLYWYQQILGQGPKLLIQFQNNGVVDDSQLPKDRFSAERLKGVDSTLKIQPAKLEDSAVYLCASSPSQGRQPQHFGDGTRLSIL.